The clone carrying this T cell receptor beta chain has a handful of counts. Its specificity is not known. This record belongs to a study of cytomegalovirus exposure and HLA in healthy donors. The germline V gene has CDR1 KGHSH and CDR2 LQKENI. The CDR3 covers 15 residues. V was shortened by 3 bases and J by 0 bases, with 12 bases between the two germline ends. General study points: Later genetic work tied a missense DCLRE1C variant to beta-chain V and J trimming.

PCR involved 60 Vbeta and 13 Jbeta primers. TCRdb's copy holds only in-frame clones and misses some; the assay was immunoSEQ multiplex PCR. This sample has 60,000 to 90,000 clones, with about 70% found just once. This TCR came from a man aged 40-49 years in good health and CMV-seropositive. Input material: PBMCs. V is TRBV18 and J is TRBJ2-7; a weak D match, TRBD1 (5 bases). The CDR3 here is CASSPQGGGSYEQYF. The CDR3 nucleotides are TGTGCCAGCTCACCGCAGGGCGGCGGCTCCTACGAGCAGTACTTC.